This is a list of T cell receptor beta chains from one sample in a study of cytomegalovirus exposure and HLA in healthy donors. Here immunoSEQ multiplex PCR was the method, and the copy in TCRdb shows in-frame clones only, minus some. The table lists 86,000 or so clones, approximately 95% of them singletons. The sequencing sample was made of PBMCs. These receptors originate from a man aged 18-30 years in good health and CMV-seropositive. The CDR3 runs from the conserved cysteine through the conserved F or W. Fields, in order: D gene, J gene, V gene, clone size, CDR3 DNA, CDR3 protein. A D gene is named only where the DNA matches it firmly. Not every row has a clone size; where given, it reads once, few, many or a size class.

D: -
J: TRBJ1-2
V: TRBV14
size: -
DNA: TGTGCCAGCAGATCGGTGGAGGACTATGGCTACACCTTC
CDR3: CASRSVEDYGYTF

D: TRBD2
J: TRBJ2-7
V: TRBV4-1
size: -
DNA: TGCGCCAGCAGCCAAGATATCTCGGGAGGCCAGAAGGAGCAGTACTTC
CDR3: CASSQDISGGQKEQYF

D: TRBD2
J: TRBJ2-3
V: TRBV5-1
size: -
DNA: TGCGCCAGCACAAGAGCGGGGCACACAGATACGCAGTATTTT
CDR3: CASTRAGHTDTQYF

D: TRBD1
J: TRBJ2-7
V: TRBV28
size: -
DNA: TGTGCCAGCAGCAAGGGACAGGCCCGCTACGAGCAGTACTTC
CDR3: CASSKGQARYEQYF

D: -
J: TRBJ1-5
V: TRBV6-1
size: once
DNA: TGTGCCAGCAGCGGGGGCAATCAGCCCCAGCATTTT
CDR3: CASSGGNQPQHF

D: -
J: TRBJ2-7
V: TRBV19
size: -
DNA: TGTGCCAGTAGTATAGGAGCCTCGGAGCAGTACTTC
CDR3: CASSIGASEQYF

D: -
J: TRBJ1-2
V: TRBV6-6
size: -
DNA: TGTGCCAGCACTGCAGGGTTTACGGATGGCTACACCTTC
CDR3: CASTAGFTDGYTF

D: -
J: TRBJ2-7
V: TRBV5-6
size: once
DNA: TGTGCCAGCAGCTTTACCTACGAGCAGTACTTC
CDR3: CASSFTYEQYF

D: -
J: TRBJ1-3
V: TRBV28
size: -
DNA: TGTGCCAGCAGCCCTGGCCGATCCCGTGACACCATATATTTT
CDR3: CASSPGRSRDTIYF

D: -
J: TRBJ1-1
V: TRBV10-2
size: -
DNA: TGCGCCAGCGGCACGGGAAAGGGGGACACTGAAGCTTTCTTT
CDR3: CASGTGKGDTEAFF

D: TRBD2
J: TRBJ2-7
V: TRBV27
size: -
DNA: TGTGCCAGCAGTTTTAGACGACTAGCGGGAGTGTACGAGCAGTACTTC
CDR3: CASSFRRLAGVYEQYF

D: -
J: TRBJ2-7
V: TRBV4-1
size: -
DNA: TGCGCCAGCAGCGGGAGGAGGTCCAGCTCCTACGAGCAGTACTTC
CDR3: CASSGRRSSSYEQYF

D: -
J: TRBJ1-1
V: TRBV4-1
size: -
DNA: TGCGCCAGCAGCCCGCGAGGGATCACTGAAGCTTTCTTT
CDR3: CASSPRGITEAFF

D: -
J: TRBJ1-4
V: TRBV6-5
size: -
DNA: TGTGCCAGCAGTCCTTTTGCAACTAATGAAAAACTGTTTTTT
CDR3: CASSPFATNEKLFF

D: -
J: TRBJ2-7
V: TRBV30
size: -
DNA: TGTGCCTGGGGCCTCTACGAGCAGTACTTC
CDR3: CAWGLYEQYF

D: -
J: TRBJ1-1
V: TRBV5-1
size: -
DNA: TGCACCAGCAGCTTGGCCCCGATATGGGGGGGGAGCACTGAAGCTTTCTTT
CDR3: CTSSLAPIWGGSTEAFF

D: TRBD2
J: TRBJ2-7
V: TRBV11-3
size: -
DNA: TGTGCCAGCAGCCCCGCTAGCGGGGGCTCCTACGAGCAGTACTTC
CDR3: CASSPASGGSYEQYF

D: -
J: TRBJ2-6
V: TRBV9
size: once
DNA: TGTGCCAGCTCAAGTAGCCGGTACTCTGGGGCCAACGTCCTGACTTTC
CDR3: CASSSSRYSGANVLTF

D: TRBD1
J: TRBJ2-4
V: TRBV6-1
size: -
DNA: TGTGCCAGCAGTGACTGGACAGGGGGCGCGAAGCCCAAAAACATTCAGTACTTC
CDR3: CASSDWTGGAKPKNIQYF

D: TRBD2
J: TRBJ2-2
V: TRBV4-2
size: once
DNA: TGTGCCAGCAGCCAAGAGACGGGAGGGCCTTTGAGGGCCGGGGAGCTGTTTTTT
CDR3: CASSQETGGPLRAGELFF

D: -
J: TRBJ1-1
V: TRBV10-2
size: -
DNA: TGCGCCAGCAGGAACAGGAACACTGAAGCTTTCTTT
CDR3: CASRNRNTEAFF

D: -
J: TRBJ1-2
V: TRBV6-5
size: -
DNA: TGTGCCAGCAGGGAGATAAACTATGGCTACACCTTC
CDR3: CASREINYGYTF

D: -
J: TRBJ2-3
V: TRBV5-1
size: -
DNA: TGCGCCAGCAGCTTGGTCCGGGGTAGCACAGATACGCAGTATTTT
CDR3: CASSLVRGSTDTQYF

D: TRBD1
J: TRBJ1-1
V: TRBV5-8
size: -
DNA: TGTGCCAGCAGCTCCCGGGACAGCCCGAACACTGAAGCTTTCTTT
CDR3: CASSSRDSPNTEAFF